The 26 T cell receptor beta chains presented below share a single source sample, sequenced in a study of neoadjuvant anti-PD-1 for oral cavity cancer. The repertoire was sequenced with immunoSEQ multiplex PCR; TCRdb's copy has only in-frame clones and lacks some. The sample has tens of thousands of clones, 70% to 90% seen once. Time point in this sample: after neoadjuvant nivolumab, at surgical resection. The specimen was PBMCs, collected after nivolumab (anti-PD-1) treatment. These receptors were collected from a person between 40 and 85 years old with oral cavity squamous cell carcinoma.

This chain joins TRBV19 and TRBJ2-7, with D uncertain. Germline CDR1 is LNHDA and CDR2 is SQIVND (reference sequence). The V end lost 4 bases, the J end lost 12 bases, and 19 bases lay between the germline ends. The CDR3 is 13 amino acids. The CDR3 nucleotides read TGTGCCAGTAGTACCTCGATTTGGAAGCGTCTGTACTTC. This codes for CASSTSIWKRLYF.

The rearrangement joins TRBV11-2 to TRBJ2-1; D remains ambiguous. V lost 1 base and J 8 bases, leaving 9 bases between the germline ends. The length of the CDR3 is 13 residues. From germline, CDR1 is SGHAT and CDR2 FQNNGV. The CDR3: CASSLAGGDEQFF. Here the CDR3 DNA reads TGTGCCAGCAGCTTAGCTGGCGGAGATGAGCAGTTCTTC.

The chain links TRBV4-1 to TRBJ1-4, with 9 bases aligning to TRBD1. The CDR3 loop spans 18 amino acids. Germline V gene sequence: CDR1 MGHRA, CDR2 YSYEKL. Trimming cost V 5 bases and J 0 bases; bases outside gene matches: 10. DNA for the CDR3: TGCGCCAGCAGCAGGACCCCGGGACAGGGAACAACTAATGAAAAACTGTTTTTT. This codes for CASSRTPGQGTTNEKLFF.

This clone was seen a few times. The chain carries TRBV6-1 and TRBJ1-5; D not certain. Germline V gene sequence: CDR1 MNHNS, CDR2 SASEGT. This CDR3 is 14 amino acids long. Trimming cost V 7 bases and J 0 bases, with 10 bases left between them. Here the CDR3 DNA reads TGTGCCAGCACCCTCATTAATAGCAATCAGCCCCAGCATTTT. This encodes CASTLINSNQPQHF.

V is TRBV21-1 and J is TRBJ1-1. TRBV21-1 counts as a pseudogene. The CDR3 spans 14 residues. This CDR3 reads CASFPGLLNTEAFF. CDR3 DNA sequence: TGTGCCAGCTTTCCGGGACTCCTGAACACTGAAGCTTTCTTT.

This chain links TRBV6-1 with TRBJ1-1, with 8 bases identical to TRBD1. This CDR3 is built from 14 residues. Unmatched junction bases numbered 4, after V lost 4 bases and J lost 3 bases. Germline CDR1 MNHNS, CDR2 SASEGT. CDR3 DNA: TGTGCCAGCAGTGCGGACAGGGCGGACACTGAAGCTTTCTTT. Encoded protein: CASSADRADTEAFF.

This rearrangement joins TRBV11-3 to TRBJ1-1; D ambiguous. Germline loops: CDR1 SGHNT, CDR2 YENEEA. V dropped 3 bases and J dropped 6 bases, with 11 bases sitting between them. The CDR3 extends over 13 amino acids. The CDR3 loop reads CASSFDRRSEAFF. The CDR3 DNA reads TGTGCCAGCAGCTTCGATCGAAGATCTGAAGCTTTCTTT.

This chain joins TRBV6-5 and TRBJ2-3; D is perhaps TRBD1 (5 bases). This CDR3 spans 15 amino acids. From germline, CDR1 is MNHEY and CDR2 SVGAGI. Between the trimmed V and J ends, which lost 6 bases and 3 bases, there was a span of 16 bases. The CDR3 loop reads CASSKSRVTTDTQYF. CDR3 in DNA: TGTGCCAGCAGCAAGAGCAGGGTGACTACAGATACGCAGTATTTT.

The chain is built from TRBV6-1 and TRBJ2-1, with D unresolved. Germline values: CDR1 MNHNS, CDR2 SASEGT. Trimming removed 2 bases at V and 2 bases at J, with 10 bases between. The CDR3 is made up of 15 amino acids. The CDR3 DNA is TGTGCCAGCAGTGAATTAACAGTGGCCTACAATGAGCAGTTCTTC. This translates into CASSELTVAYNEQFF.

The V gene is TRBV7-8, the J gene TRBJ1-6, with TRBD1 matching 7 bases. Trimming cost V 5 bases and J 5 bases; bases outside gene matches: 6. Germline V lookup: CDR1 SGHVS, CDR2 FQNEAQ. The CDR3 has 15 amino acids. The CDR3 bases are TGTGCCAGCAGCATCTACGGGACAGATAATTCACCCCTCCACTTT. Its translation: CASSIYGTDNSPLHF.

This clone was observed once. The rearrangement joins TRBV4-1 to TRBJ2-7, with 7 bases fitting TRBD1. The V segment lost 1 base and the J segment 6 bases; nucleotides outside the gene matches: 6. The CDR3 spans 14 residues. Germline CDR1 reads MGHRA; CDR2 reads YSYEKL. The DNA for the CDR3 is TGCGCCAGCAGCCAAGCAGGGGCAGGGGGCGAGCAGTACTTC. Protein product: CASSQAGAGGEQYF.

The gene calls are TRBV6-1 and TRBJ1-5, with D possibly TRBD1 on 6 matching bases. Germline V gene data show CDR1 as MNHNS and CDR2 as SASEGT. The V end was cut by 0 bases, the J end by 5 bases, with 14 bases between. This CDR3 is 16 amino acids long. The CDR3 nucleotides are TGTGCCAGCAGTGAAGCAGGAAACAGGGCCGATCAGCCCCAGCATTTT. Translation gives CASSEAGNRADQPQHF.

V is TRBV7-2 and J is TRBJ1-1, with a tentative D call TRBD1 (5 bases). The germline V gene encodes CDR1 SGHTA and CDR2 FQGNSA. There are 14 residues in the CDR3. The germline V and J ends were trimmed by 3 bases and 8 bases, with 16 bases remaining between them. The CDR3 reads CASSLGGRSSEAFF. The DNA of the CDR3 is TGTGCCAGCAGCTTGGGGGGAAGGAGTTCAGAAGCTTTCTTT. Full variable domain (missing parts from reference TRBV7-2 and TRBJ1-1): GAGVSQSPSNKVTEKGKDVELRCDPISGHTALYWYRQSLGQGLEFLIYFQGNSAPDKSGLPSDRFSAERTGGSVSTLTIQRTQQEDSAVYLCASSLGGRSSEAFFGQGTRLTVV.

V and J are TRBV29-1 and TRBJ2-2; 8 bases line up with TRBD1. The trim removed 5 bases at V and 5 bases at J, leaving 13 bases unmatched. The CDR3 sequence is 16 residues long. Germline CDR1 reads SQVTM; CDR2 reads ANQGSEA. DNA for the CDR3: TGCAGCGTTTCCTACGGACAGGGTATGGGTACCGGGGAGCTGTTTTTT. Residues: CSVSYGQGMGTGELFF.

V and J are TRBV2 and TRBJ2-3; D might be TRBD2 (6 bases). The V end was cut by 7 bases, the J end by 2 bases, with 22 bases between. Germline lookup yields CDR1 SNHLY and CDR2 FYNNEI. This CDR3 has 17 residues. CDR3 nucleotide sequence: TGTGCCAGCACGGCAGGTGCTTTCTCGGGGGACACAGATACGCAGTATTTT. Translated, it gives CASTAGAFSGDTDTQYF.

CDR3 nucleotides: TGTGCCAGCAGCCAAGAGCGGACAGGGAACACTGAAGCTTTCTTT. It encodes CASSQERTGNTEAFF. V is TRBV4-2 and J is TRBJ1-1; 7 nucleotides agree with TRBD1. The CDR3 has 15 residues. After removal of 0 bases from V and 1 base from J, the junction contained 2 bases not matched to a gene. Germline V gene sequence: CDR1 LGHNA, CDR2 YNFKEQ.

A remark on this clone: A read error may account for a junction end that differs from germline. The chain recombines TRBV29-1 with TRBJ2-7, with TRBD1 matching 9 bases. CDR3 length equals 13 residues. Germline V gives CDR1 SQVTM, CDR2 ANQGSEA. CDR3 sequence: CSVEGQGMYEQYF. The CDR3 DNA reads TGCAGCGTCGAAGGACAGGGGATGTACGAGCAGTACTTC.

J is TRBJ1-1 and V is TRBV28, with TRBD1 matching 9 bases. With V trimmed by 6 bases and J by 5 bases, 13 bases remained unmatched. The CDR3 runs 16 residues. Germline loops: CDR1 MDHEN, CDR2 SYDVKM. The CDR3 region is CASRARTGTGNTEAFF. In DNA form, the CDR3 reads TGTGCCAGCAGAGCTAGAACCGGGACAGGGAATACTGAAGCTTTCTTT.

The rearrangement uses TRBV5-1 and TRBJ2-5; 10 nucleotides match TRBD1. The V gene end was trimmed by 3 bases and the J gene end by 4 bases; junction bases not matched to a gene: 3. The germline gives CDR1 SGHRS, CDR2 YFSETQ. This CDR3 contains 14 residues. CDR3 nucleotides: TGCGCCAGCAGCTACCGGACAGGGGGAGAGACCCAGTACTTC. It encodes CASSYRTGGETQYF.

The gene calls are TRBV5-4 and TRBJ2-7; 7 bases are shared with TRBD2. Germline CDR1 is SGHNT and CDR2 is YYREEE (reference sequence). The CDR3 contains 13 residues. V was pared by 4 bases and J by 5 bases, with 6 bases of the junction left unmatched. The CDR3 DNA is TGTGCCAGCAGCCCCGGGACTACAAACGAGCAGTACTTC. It codes for CASSPGTTNEQYF.

This chain joins TRBV10-1 and TRBJ1-1, with a possible D match to TRBD1 (5 bases). This CDR3 contains 14 residues. V shed 2 bases and J shed 3 bases, with 10 bases lying between them. CDR1 is WNHNN, CDR2 SYGVQD, per germline (reference sequence). The CDR3 protein is CASSEVVGDTEAFF. The CDR3 DNA follows: TGCGCCAGCAGTGAGGTCGTGGGGGACACTGAAGCTTTCTTT.

This clone appeared a few times. J is TRBJ1-2 and V is TRBV16; D might be TRBD1 (5 bases). Between the trimmed V and J ends, which lost 0 bases and 2 bases, there was a span of 10 bases. The CDR3 is 15 amino acids. Germline V gene sequence: CDR1 KGHSY, CDR2 FQNENV. The chain's CDR3 is CASSQSPGSNYGYTF. DNA for the CDR3: TGTGCCAGCAGCCAATCACCAGGGTCGAACTATGGCTACACCTTC.

This CDR3 reads CASREGQGRRETQYF. The CDR3 region has the DNA TGTGCCAGCAGAGAGGGACAGGGAAGGCGCGAGACCCAGTACTTC. The chain carries TRBV6-1 and TRBJ2-5; 9 positions match TRBD1. Germline values: CDR1 MNHNS, CDR2 SASEGT. The CDR3 extends over 15 amino acids. V lost 6 bases, J lost 5 bases, and 10 bases stayed unmatched.

The V and J genes are TRBV4-1 and TRBJ1-2; D gene ambiguous. This CDR3 spans 15 amino acids. Per the germline V gene, CDR1 is MGHRA and CDR2 is YSYEKL. The V end lost 0 bases, the J end lost 4 bases, and 12 bases lay between the germline ends. CDR3 in amino acids: CASSQDWQDRYGYTF. Written as DNA, the CDR3 is TGCGCCAGCAGCCAAGATTGGCAGGACCGCTATGGCTACACCTTC.

This chain links TRBV5-1 with TRBJ2-1; TRBD1 agrees at 7 bases. The length of the CDR3 is 14 residues. Losses at the gene ends were 7 bases for V and 7 bases for J; bases not matched to a gene: 11. In germline, CDR1 is SGHRS, CDR2 YFSETQ. CDR3 nucleotide sequence: TGCGCCAGCGGCCTGTGGACAGGTGATAATGAGCAGTTCTTC. Encoded protein: CASGLWTGDNEQFF. Using reference TRBV5-1 and TRBJ2-1 for the parts outside the CDR3, the full variable domain is KAGVTQTPRYLIKTRGQQVTLSCSPISGHRSVSWYQQTPGQGLQFLFEYFSETQRNKGNFPGRFSGRQFSNSRSEMNVSTLELGDSALYLCASGLWTGDNEQFFGPGTRLTVL.

A few counts support this clone. The chain employs TRBV15 and TRBJ2-1, with a weak D call TRBD1 (5 bases). This CDR3 contains 14 residues. CDR1 and CDR2 (germline): LNHNV, YYDKDF (reference sequence). Trimming stripped 1 base from V and 9 bases from J, with 13 bases between. CDR3 in DNA: TGTGCCACCAGCAGAGTAGGGGTCAACGGTGAGCAGTTCTTC. Residues: CATSRVGVNGEQFF.